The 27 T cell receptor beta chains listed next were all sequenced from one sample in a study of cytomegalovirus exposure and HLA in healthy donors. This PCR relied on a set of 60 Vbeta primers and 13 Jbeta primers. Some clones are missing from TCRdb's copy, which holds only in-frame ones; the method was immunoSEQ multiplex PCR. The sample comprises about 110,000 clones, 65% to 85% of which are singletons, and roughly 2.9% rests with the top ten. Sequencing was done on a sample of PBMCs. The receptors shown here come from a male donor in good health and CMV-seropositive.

This CDR3 is CASSHTSGVLVPQHF. CDR3 DNA: TGTGCCAGCAGCCACACGTCAGGGGTTCTTGTCCCCCAGCATTTT. The chain has TRBV7-8 and TRBJ1-5; possible D gene TRBD1, 6 bases. Trimming removed 5 bases from V and 10 bases from J, with 21 bases in between. The CDR3 runs 15 residues. CDR1 is SGHVS and CDR2 is FQNEAQ in the germline V gene.

The CDR3 sequence: CASSQASRQGAGGYTF. The CDR3 coding sequence is TGTGCCAGCAGCCAGGCCTCGAGACAGGGGGCGGGCGGCTACACCTTC. V is TRBV4-2 and J is TRBJ1-2; TRBD1 matches 10 bases. Trimming took 3 bases from V and 8 from J; bases not matched to a gene: 12. CDR3 length: 16 residues. CDR1 is LGHNA and CDR2 is YNFKEQ in the germline V gene.

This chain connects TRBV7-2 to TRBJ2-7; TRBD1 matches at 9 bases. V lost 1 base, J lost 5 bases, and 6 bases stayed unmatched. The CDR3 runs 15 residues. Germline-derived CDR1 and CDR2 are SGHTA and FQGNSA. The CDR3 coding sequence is TGTGCCAGCAGCTTAGAGCGGACAGGGGTTCACGAGCAGTACTTC. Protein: CASSLERTGVHEQYF.

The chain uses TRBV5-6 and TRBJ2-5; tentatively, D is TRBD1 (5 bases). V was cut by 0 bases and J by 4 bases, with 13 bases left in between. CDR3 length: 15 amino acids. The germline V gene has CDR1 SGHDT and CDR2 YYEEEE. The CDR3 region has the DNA TGTGCCAGCAGCTTGGGGACAAGAGTTGGAGAGACCCAGTACTTC. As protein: CASSLGTRVGETQYF.

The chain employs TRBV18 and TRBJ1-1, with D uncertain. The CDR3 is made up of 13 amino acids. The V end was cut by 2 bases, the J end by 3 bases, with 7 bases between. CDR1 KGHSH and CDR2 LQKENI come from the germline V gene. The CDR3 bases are TGTGCCAGCTCACCAATTCGGGACACTGAAGCTTTCTTT. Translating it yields CASSPIRDTEAFF.

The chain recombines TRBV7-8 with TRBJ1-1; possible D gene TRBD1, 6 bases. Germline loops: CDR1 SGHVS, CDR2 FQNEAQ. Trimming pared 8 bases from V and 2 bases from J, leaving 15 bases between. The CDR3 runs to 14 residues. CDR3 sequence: CASVLAGANTEAFF. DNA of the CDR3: TGTGCCAGCGTTCTAGCGGGGGCAAACACTGAAGCTTTCTTT.

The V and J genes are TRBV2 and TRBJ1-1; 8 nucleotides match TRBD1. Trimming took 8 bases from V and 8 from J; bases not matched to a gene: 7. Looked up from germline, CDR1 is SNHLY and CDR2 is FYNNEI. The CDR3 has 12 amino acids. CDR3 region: CASRTGMREAFF. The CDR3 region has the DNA TGTGCCAGCCGGACAGGGATGCGGGAAGCTTTCTTT.

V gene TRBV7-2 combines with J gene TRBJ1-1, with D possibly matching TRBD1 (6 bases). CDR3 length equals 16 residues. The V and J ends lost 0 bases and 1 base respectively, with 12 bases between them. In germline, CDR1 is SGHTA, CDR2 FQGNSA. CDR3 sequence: CASSLAVRGSNTEAFF. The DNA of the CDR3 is TGTGCCAGCAGCTTAGCTGTTAGGGGGTCGAACACTGAAGCTTTCTTT.

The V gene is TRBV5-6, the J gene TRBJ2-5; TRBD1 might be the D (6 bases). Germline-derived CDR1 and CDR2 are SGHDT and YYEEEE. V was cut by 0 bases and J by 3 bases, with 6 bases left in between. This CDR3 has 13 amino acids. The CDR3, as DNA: TGTGCCAGCAGCTTGGGGACAGAAGAGACCCAGTACTTC. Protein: CASSLGTEETQYF.

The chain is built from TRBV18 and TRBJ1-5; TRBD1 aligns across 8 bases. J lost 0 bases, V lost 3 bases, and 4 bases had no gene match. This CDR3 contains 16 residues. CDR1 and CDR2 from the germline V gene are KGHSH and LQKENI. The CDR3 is CASSPGQGHSNQPQHF. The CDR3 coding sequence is TGTGCCAGCTCACCTGGACAGGGCCATAGCAATCAGCCCCAGCATTTT.

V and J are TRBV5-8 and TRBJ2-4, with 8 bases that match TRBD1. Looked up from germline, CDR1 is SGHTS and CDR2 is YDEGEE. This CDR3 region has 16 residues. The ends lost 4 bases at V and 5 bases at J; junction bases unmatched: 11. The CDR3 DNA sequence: TGTGCCAGCAGCGTTGGGACAGGCGGTCCGCAAAACATTCAGTACTTC. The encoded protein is CASSVGTGGPQNIQYF.

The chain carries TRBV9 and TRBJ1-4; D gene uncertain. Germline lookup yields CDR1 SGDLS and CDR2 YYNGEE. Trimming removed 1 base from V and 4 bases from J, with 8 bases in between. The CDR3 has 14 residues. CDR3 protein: CASSVNEGNEKLFF. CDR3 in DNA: TGTGCCAGCAGCGTAAATGAGGGTAATGAAAAACTGTTTTTT. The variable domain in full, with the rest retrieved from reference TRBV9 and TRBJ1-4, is DSGVTQTPKHLITATGQRVTLRCSPRSGDLSVYWYQQSLDQGLQFLIQYYNGEERAKGNILERFSAQQFPDLHSELNLSSLELGDSALYFCASSVNEGNEKLFFGSGTQLSVL.

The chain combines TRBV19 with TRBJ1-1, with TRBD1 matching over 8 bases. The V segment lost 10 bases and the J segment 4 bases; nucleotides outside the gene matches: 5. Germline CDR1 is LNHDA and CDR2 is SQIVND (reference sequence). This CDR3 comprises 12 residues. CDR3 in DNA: TGTGCCATTAGCAGGGGGCCCACTGAAGCTTTCTTT. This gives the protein CAISRGPTEAFF.

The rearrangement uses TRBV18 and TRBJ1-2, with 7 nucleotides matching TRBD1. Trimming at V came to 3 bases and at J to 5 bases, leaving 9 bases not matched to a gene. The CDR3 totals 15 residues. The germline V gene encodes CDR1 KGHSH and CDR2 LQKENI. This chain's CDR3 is CASSPPGTAFYGYTF. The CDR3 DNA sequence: TGTGCCAGCTCACCCCCCGGGACAGCCTTTTATGGCTACACCTTC.

The CDR3 DNA follows: TGTGCCAGCAATGCAGGGGTCAATGAAAAACTGTTTTTT. This translates into CASNAGVNEKLFF. V is TRBV28 and J is TRBJ1-4; a possible D gene is TRBD1 (6 bases). Trimming left V 7 bases short and J 5 bases short, with 11 bases between. CDR1 is MDHEN, CDR2 SYDVKM, per germline. The CDR3 is 13 amino acids.

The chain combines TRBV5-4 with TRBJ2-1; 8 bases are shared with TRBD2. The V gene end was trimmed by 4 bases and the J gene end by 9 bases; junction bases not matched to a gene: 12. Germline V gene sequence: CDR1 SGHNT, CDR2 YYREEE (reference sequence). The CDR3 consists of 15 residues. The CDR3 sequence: CASSLLSAGGGEQFF. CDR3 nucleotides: TGTGCCAGCAGCCTACTCTCCGCGGGAGGCGGTGAGCAGTTCTTC.

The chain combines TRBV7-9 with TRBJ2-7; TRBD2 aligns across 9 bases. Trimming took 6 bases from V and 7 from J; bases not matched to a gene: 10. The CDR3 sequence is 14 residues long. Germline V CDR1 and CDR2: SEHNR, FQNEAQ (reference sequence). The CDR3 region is CASSQLAGRGEQYF. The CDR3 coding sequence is TGTGCCAGCAGTCAACTAGCGGGCCGAGGGGAGCAGTACTTC.

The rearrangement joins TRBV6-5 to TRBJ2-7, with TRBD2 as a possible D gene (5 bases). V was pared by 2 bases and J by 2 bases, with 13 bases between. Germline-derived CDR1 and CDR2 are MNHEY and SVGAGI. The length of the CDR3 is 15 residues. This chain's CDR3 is CASSYRRQSAYEQYF. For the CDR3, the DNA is TGTGCCAGCAGTTACAGGAGGCAGTCCGCCTACGAGCAGTACTTC.

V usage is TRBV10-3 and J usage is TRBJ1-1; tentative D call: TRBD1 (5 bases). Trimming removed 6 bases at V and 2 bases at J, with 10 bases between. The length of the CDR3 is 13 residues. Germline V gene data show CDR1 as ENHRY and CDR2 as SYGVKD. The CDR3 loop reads CAISETANTEAFF. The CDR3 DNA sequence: TGTGCCATCAGCGAGACAGCTAACACTGAAGCTTTCTTT.

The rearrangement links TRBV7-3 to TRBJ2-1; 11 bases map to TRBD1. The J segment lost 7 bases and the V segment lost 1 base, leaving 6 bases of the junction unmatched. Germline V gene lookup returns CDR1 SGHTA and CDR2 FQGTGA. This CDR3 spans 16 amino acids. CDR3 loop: CASSLNGQGARNEQFF. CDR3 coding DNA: TGTGCCAGCAGCTTAAACGGACAGGGGGCTAGGAATGAGCAGTTCTTC.

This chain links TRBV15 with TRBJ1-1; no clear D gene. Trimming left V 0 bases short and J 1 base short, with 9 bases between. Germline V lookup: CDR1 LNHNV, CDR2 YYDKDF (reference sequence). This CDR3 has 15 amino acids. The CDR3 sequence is CATSRDRPGNTEAFF. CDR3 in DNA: TGTGCCACCAGCAGAGATCGTCCGGGGAACACTGAAGCTTTCTTT.

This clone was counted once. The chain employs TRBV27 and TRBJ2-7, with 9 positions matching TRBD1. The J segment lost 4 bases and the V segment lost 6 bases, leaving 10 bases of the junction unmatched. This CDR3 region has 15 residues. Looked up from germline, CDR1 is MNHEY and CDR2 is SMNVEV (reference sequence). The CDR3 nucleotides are TGTGCCAGCAGCCCCACCCGGGACAGGGCTTACGAGCAGTACTTC. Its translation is CASSPTRDRAYEQYF.

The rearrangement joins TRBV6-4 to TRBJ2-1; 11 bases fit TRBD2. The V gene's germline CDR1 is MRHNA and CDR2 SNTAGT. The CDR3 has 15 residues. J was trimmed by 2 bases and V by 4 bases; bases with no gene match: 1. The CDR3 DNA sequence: TGTGCCAGCAGTGCACTAGCGGGGGCCTACAATGAGCAGTTCTTC. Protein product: CASSALAGAYNEQFF.

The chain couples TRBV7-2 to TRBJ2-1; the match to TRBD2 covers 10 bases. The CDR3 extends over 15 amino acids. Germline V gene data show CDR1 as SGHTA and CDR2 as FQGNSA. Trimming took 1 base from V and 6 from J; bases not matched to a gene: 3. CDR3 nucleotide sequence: TGTGCCAGCAGCTTAGAAAGCGGGGGGGCCAATGAGCAGTTCTTC. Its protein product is CASSLESGGANEQFF.

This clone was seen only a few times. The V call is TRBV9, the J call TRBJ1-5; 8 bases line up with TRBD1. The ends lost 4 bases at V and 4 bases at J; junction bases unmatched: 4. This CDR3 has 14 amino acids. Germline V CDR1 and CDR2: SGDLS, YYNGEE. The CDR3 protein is CASSSDRANQPQHF. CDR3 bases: TGTGCCAGCAGCTCGGACAGGGCTAATCAGCCCCAGCATTTT.

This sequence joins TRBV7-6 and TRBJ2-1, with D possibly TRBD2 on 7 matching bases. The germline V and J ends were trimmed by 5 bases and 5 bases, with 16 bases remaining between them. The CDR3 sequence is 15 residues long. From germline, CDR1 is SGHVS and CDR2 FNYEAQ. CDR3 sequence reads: CASSPVAGANNEQFF. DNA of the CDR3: TGTGCCAGCAGCCCTGTGGCGGGGGCTAACAATGAGCAGTTCTTC. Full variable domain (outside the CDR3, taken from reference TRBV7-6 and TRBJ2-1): GAGVSQSPRYKVTKRGQDVALRCDPISGHVSLYWYRQALGQGPEFLTYFNYEAQQDKSGLPNDRFSAERPEGSISTLTIQRTEQRDSAMYRCASSPVAGANNEQFFGPGTRLTVL.

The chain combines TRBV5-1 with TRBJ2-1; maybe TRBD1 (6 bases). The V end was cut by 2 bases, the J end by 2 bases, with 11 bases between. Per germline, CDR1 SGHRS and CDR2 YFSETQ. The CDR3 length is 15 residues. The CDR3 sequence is CASSFNRVPYNEQFF. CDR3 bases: TGCGCCAGCAGCTTCAACAGGGTACCCTACAATGAGCAGTTCTTC.